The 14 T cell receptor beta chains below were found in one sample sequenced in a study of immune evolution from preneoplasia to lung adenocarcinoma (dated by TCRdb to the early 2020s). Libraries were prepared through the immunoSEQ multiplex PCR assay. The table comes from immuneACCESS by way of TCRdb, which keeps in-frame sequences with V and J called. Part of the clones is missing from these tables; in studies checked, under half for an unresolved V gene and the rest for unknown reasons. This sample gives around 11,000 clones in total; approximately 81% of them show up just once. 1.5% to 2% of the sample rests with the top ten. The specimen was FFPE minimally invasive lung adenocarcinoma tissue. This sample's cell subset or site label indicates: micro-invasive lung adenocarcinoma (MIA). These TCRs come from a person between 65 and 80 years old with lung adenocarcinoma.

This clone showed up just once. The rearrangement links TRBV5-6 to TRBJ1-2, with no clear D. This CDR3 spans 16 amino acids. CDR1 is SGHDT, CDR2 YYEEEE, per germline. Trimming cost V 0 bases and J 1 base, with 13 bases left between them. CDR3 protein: CASSLDTGNFNYGYTF. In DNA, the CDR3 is TGTGCCAGCAGCTTGGATACCGGGAATTTTAACTATGGCTACACCTTC.

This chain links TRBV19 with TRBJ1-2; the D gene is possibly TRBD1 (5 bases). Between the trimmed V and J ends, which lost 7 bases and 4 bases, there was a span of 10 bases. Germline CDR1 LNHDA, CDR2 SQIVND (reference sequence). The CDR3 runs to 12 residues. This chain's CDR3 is CASTRVFYGYTF. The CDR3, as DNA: TGTGCCAGTACCAGGGTTTTCTATGGCTACACCTTC.

The CDR3 sequence: CASRPGASYEQYF. The CDR3 bases are TGTGCCAGCAGACCGGGGGCGTCCTACGAGCAGTACTTC. The V gene is TRBV2, the J gene TRBJ2-7, with D possibly called TRBD1 or TRBD2 (6 bases each). Germline lookup yields CDR1 SNHLY and CDR2 FYNNEI. The CDR3 runs to 13 residues. V shed 6 bases and J shed 1 base, with 10 bases lying between them.

The CDR3 bases are TGTGCCAGCCCAGGGAGAAGGGACCAAGAGACCCAGTACTTC. This translates into CASPGRRDQETQYF. This chain connects TRBV2 to TRBJ2-5; tentatively, D is TRBD1 or TRBD2 (5 bases each). Trimming pared 8 bases from V and 0 bases from J, leaving 13 bases between. The CDR3 covers 14 residues. Per the germline V gene, CDR1 is SNHLY and CDR2 is FYNNEI.

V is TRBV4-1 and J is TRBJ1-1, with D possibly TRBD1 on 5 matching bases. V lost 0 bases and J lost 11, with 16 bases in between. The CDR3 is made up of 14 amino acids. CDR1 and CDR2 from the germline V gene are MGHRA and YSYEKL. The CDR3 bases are TGCGCCAGCAGCCAAGACCCGGGGCCAAACCAGGCTTTCTTT. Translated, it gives CASSQDPGPNQAFF.

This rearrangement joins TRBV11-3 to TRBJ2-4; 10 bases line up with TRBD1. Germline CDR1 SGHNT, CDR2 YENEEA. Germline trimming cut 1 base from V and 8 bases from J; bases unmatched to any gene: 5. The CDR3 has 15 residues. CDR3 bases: TGTGCCAGCAGCTTAGGGACGGACAGGGGGGACATTCAGTACTTC. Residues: CASSLGTDRGDIQYF. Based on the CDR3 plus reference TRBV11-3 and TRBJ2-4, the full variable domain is EAGVVQSPRYKIIEKKQPVAFWCNPISGHNTLYWYLQNLGQGPELLIRYENEEAVDDSQLPKDRFSAERLKGVDSTLKIQPAELGDSAVYLCASSLGTDRGDIQYFGAGTRLSVL.

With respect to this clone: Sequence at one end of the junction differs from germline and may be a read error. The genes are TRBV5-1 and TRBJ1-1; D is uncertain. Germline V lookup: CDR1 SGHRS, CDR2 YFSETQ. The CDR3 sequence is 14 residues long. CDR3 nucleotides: TGCGCCAGCAGCCCGCGGGAGGATTACACTGAAGTTTTCTTT. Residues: CASSPREDYTEVFF.

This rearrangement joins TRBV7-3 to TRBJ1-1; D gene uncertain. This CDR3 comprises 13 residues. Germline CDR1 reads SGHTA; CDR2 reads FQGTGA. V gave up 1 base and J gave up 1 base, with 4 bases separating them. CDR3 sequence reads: CASSLNRNTEAFF. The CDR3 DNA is TGTGCCAGCAGCTTAAATCGGAACACTGAAGCTTTCTTT.

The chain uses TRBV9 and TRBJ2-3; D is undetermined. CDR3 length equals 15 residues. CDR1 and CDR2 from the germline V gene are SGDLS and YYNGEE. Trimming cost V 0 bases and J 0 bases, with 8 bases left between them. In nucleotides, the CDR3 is TGTGCCAGCAGCGTAGCCATGCGTAGCACAGATACGCAGTATTTT. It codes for CASSVAMRSTDTQYF.

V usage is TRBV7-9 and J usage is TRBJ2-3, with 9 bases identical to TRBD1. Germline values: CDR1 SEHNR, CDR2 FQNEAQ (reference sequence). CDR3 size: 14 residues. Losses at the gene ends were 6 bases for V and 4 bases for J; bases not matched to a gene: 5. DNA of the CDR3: TGTGCCAGCAGAACGGGACAGGGCCCAGATACGCAGTATTTT. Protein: CASRTGQGPDTQYF.

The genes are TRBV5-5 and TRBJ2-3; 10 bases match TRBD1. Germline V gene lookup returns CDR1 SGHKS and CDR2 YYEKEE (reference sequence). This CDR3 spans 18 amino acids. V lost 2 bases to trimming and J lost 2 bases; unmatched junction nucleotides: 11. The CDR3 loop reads CASSLLSGTGVLTDTQYF. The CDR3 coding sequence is TGTGCCAGCAGCTTACTCTCCGGGACAGGGGTTCTCACAGATACGCAGTATTTT. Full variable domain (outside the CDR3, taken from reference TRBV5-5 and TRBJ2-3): DAGVTQSPTHLIKTRGQQVTLRCSPISGHKSVSWYQQVLGQGPQFIFQYYEKEERGRGNFPDRFSARQFPNYSSELNVNALLLGDSALYLCASSLLSGTGVLTDTQYFGPGTRLTVL.

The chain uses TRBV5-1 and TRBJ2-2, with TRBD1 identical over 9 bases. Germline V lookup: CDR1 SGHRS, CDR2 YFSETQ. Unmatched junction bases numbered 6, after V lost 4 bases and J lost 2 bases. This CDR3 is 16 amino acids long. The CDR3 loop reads CASSLRTGENTGELFF. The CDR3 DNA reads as TGCGCCAGCAGCCTGAGGACAGGGGAAAACACCGGGGAGCTGTTTTTT. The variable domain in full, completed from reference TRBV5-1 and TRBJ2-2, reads KAGVTQTPRYLIKTRGQQVTLSCSPISGHRSVSWYQQTPGQGLQFLFEYFSETQRNKGNFPGRFSGRQFSNSRSEMNVSTLELGDSALYLCASSLRTGENTGELFFGEGSRLTVL.

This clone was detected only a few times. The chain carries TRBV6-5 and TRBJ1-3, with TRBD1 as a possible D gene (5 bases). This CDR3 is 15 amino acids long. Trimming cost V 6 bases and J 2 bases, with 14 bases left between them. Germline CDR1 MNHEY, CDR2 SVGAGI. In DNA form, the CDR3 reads TGTGCCAGCAGGATTGGGGGAGGGGCTGGAAACACCATATATTTT. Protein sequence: CASRIGGGAGNTIYF.

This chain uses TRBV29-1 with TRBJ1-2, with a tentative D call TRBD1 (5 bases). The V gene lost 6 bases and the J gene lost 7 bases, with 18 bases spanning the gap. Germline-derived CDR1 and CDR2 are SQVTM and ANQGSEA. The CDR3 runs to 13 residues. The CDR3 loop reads CSVDQGSRVGYTF. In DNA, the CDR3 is TGCAGCGTGGATCAGGGAAGTAGAGTTGGCTACACCTTC.